This is a list of T cell receptor beta chains from one sample in a study of shared clonotypes between healthy human individuals. Only in-frame clones appear in the TCRdb table, and some are missing; sequencing was by immunoSEQ multiplex PCR. In the table there are 330,000 or so clones, roughly 70% of which are singletons. Input material: memory CD4+ T cells sorted from blood. Receptors were obtained from a man aged 30 to 39 in good health. Both conserved end residues are part of each CDR3. A D gene is named only where the DNA matches it firmly.

d_call | j_call | v_call | cdr3_aa
NA | TRBJ1-2 | TRBV5-1 | CASSLGTRNYGYTF
NA | TRBJ1-6 | TRBV5-1 | CASSLLLPGQGANSPLHF
NA | TRBJ2-2 | TRBV28 | CASSLGGSGTAGELFF
TRBD1 | TRBJ1-4 | TRBV14 | CASSHRRGQVNEKLFF
TRBD1 | TRBJ1-5 | TRBV7-8 | CASSSADRVNQPQHF
TRBD2 | TRBJ2-6 | TRBV4-3 | CASSQHGTSGLSSGANVLTF
NA | TRBJ2-3 | TRBV13 | CASAKDVTDTQYF
TRBD2 | TRBJ2-3 | TRBV4-3 | CASSQLAGAGTDTQYF
NA | TRBJ2-1 | TRBV7-8 | CASSLVETTNEQFF
TRBD2 | TRBJ2-2 | TRBV28 | CASRAGVGYTGELFF
TRBD1 | TRBJ2-5 | TRBV5-1 | CASSLDPRTGMGETQYF
NA | TRBJ2-1 | TRBV5-1 | CASSLQPAGNPQDNEQFF
TRBD1 | TRBJ2-1 | TRBV10-1 | CASSPGTGGAEQFF
TRBD1 | TRBJ1-4 | TRBV10-3 | CAIREPRLDRGDEKLFF
NA | TRBJ2-7 | TRBV5-1 | CASSLGPLNDEQYF
NA | TRBJ1-4 | TRBV25-1 | CASSESRPGQKLFF
NA | TRBJ2-1 | TRBV30 | CAWRLGGASYNEQFF
TRBD1 | TRBJ1-2 | TRBV5-1 | CASSLEPGQWSDSHGYTF
NA | TRBJ2-1 | TRBV7-6 | CASSLLGGADNEQFF
TRBD1 | TRBJ2-1 | TRBV7-9 | CASSLDFGQGSYNEQFF
NA | TRBJ2-5 | TRBV5-1 | CASGGAGQETQYF
NA | TRBJ2-1 | TRBV7-2 | CASSLGRGTLFF
NA | TRBJ2-1 | TRBV6-4 | CASSDSPGDYNEQFF
TRBD1 | TRBJ2-5 | TRBV10-3 | CAIRQGAPEGTQYF
NA | TRBJ2-7 | TRBV7-2 | CASSLMAGRISYEQYF
NA | TRBJ2-1 | TRBV5-1 | CASPLPPRNAIRCFF
TRBD1 | TRBJ2-7 | TRBV11-2 | CASGLGTARSYEQYF
NA | TRBJ2-1 | TRBV7-8 | CAWRVGFF
TRBD2 | TRBJ2-1 | TRBV5-4 | CASSFPTSGIRGNEQFF
NA | TRBJ2-1 | TRBV6-1 | CASTEFPENEQFF